The 11 T cell receptor beta chains in this list originate from one sample, sequenced in a study of blood T cell repertoires in COVID-19. Assay: immunoSEQ multiplex PCR; the TCRdb copy retains only in-frame clones and omits some. The sample has fewer than 650,000 clones; less than 90% are singletons. The sample comprised peripheral blood. The receptors here all came from a woman aged 45-65 years with COVID-19, enrolled during active disease.

The rearrangement joins TRBV12-5 to TRBJ2-3; 10 positions match TRBD2. V shed 0 bases, J shed 1 base, and the junction held 10 bases outside the gene matches. CDR1 and CDR2 from the germline V gene are LGHNT and FRNRAP. The CDR3 contains 19 residues. CDR3 protein: CASGLVSGGPLRGTDTQYF. The CDR3 nucleotides are TGTGCTAGTGGTTTGGTTAGCGGGGGGCCCTTGAGGGGCACAGATACGCAGTATTTT. The whole variable domain, filled in from reference TRBV12-5 and TRBJ2-3, reads DARVTQTPRHKVTEMGQEVTMRCQPILGHNTVFWYRQTMMQGLELLAYFRNRAPLDDSGMPKDRFSAEMPDATLATLKIQPSEPRDSAVYFCASGLVSGGPLRGTDTQYFGPGTRLTVL.

In its sample, this clone was seen once. This chain joins TRBV5-8 and TRBJ2-2, with TRBD2 as a possible D gene (7 bases). The CDR3 runs to 15 residues. Trimming removed 10 bases from V and 3 bases from J, with 19 bases in between. CDR1 is SGHTS and CDR2 is YDEGEE in the germline V gene. The CDR3 DNA follows: TGTGCCTCTCAAACGGGGGGCCGGTACACCGGGGAGCTGTTTTTT. Translated: CASQTGGRYTGELFF.

This sequence joins TRBV3-1 (or the pseudogene TRBV3-2) and TRBJ1-1; TRBD1 agrees at 12 bases. This CDR3 has 16 amino acids. Per the germline V gene, CDR1 is LGHDT and CDR2 is YNNKEL (reference sequence). With 4 bases clipped from V and 4 bases from J, the junction kept 7 bases outside the gene matches. The CDR3 reads CASSPLGDRGLTEAFF. The CDR3 DNA follows: TGTGCCAGCAGCCCCTTAGGGGACAGGGGGCTCACTGAAGCTTTCTTT.

This chain joins TRBV5-6 and TRBJ1-6; TRBD1 aligns across 7 bases. Germline loops: CDR1 SGHDT, CDR2 YYEEEE. J lost 7 bases, V lost 4 bases, and 5 bases had no gene match. The CDR3 contains 14 residues. The CDR3 is CASSMTGFNSPLHF. The CDR3 region has the DNA TGTGCCAGCAGCATGACAGGGTTCAATTCACCCCTCCACTTT.

The chain is built from TRBV5-4 and TRBJ1-2; D might be TRBD1 (6 bases). V was pared by 5 bases and J by 8 bases, with 16 bases between. The CDR3 is 13 amino acids. Germline V gives CDR1 SGHNT, CDR2 YYREEE (reference sequence). CDR3 in DNA: TGTGCCAGCAGTCTACAGGGCCTTGTCGGCTACACCTTC. Protein sequence: CASSLQGLVGYTF.

This clone was seen a single time. The chain is built from TRBV12-3 or TRBV12-4 and TRBJ1-1; no clear D. V lost 6 bases and J 4 bases, leaving 9 bases between the germline ends. The CDR3 extends over 12 amino acids. The CDR3 protein is CASSPRSTEAFF. CDR3 bases: TGTGCCAGCAGCCCTCGTAGCACTGAAGCTTTCTTT.

This sequence joins TRBV5-1 and TRBJ1-2; TRBD1 matches at 8 bases. The CDR3 loop spans 13 amino acids. The V gene's germline CDR1 is SGHRS and CDR2 YFSETQ. J gave up 4 bases and V 4 bases, and 3 bases lay outside the gene matches. CDR3 amino acids: CASSPGTGYGYTF. The CDR3, as DNA: TGCGCCAGCAGCCCCGGGACAGGCTATGGCTACACCTTC.

This clone has just one count. The chain uses TRBV6-6 and TRBJ2-5; D is possibly TRBD2 (5 bases). The V gene's germline CDR1 is MNHNY and CDR2 SVGAGI (reference sequence). The CDR3 spans 13 residues. Trimming took 2 bases from V and 5 from J, leaving 9 bases between them. CDR3 region: CASSYEGWETQYF. In nucleotides, the CDR3 is TGTGCCAGCAGTTACGAGGGATGGGAGACCCAGTACTTC.

V and J are TRBV28 and TRBJ2-7, with a possible D match to TRBD1 (5 bases). This CDR3 has 13 residues. Trimming took 2 bases from V and 3 from J, leaving 8 bases between them. Germline values: CDR1 MDHEN, CDR2 SYDVKM. The CDR3 coding sequence is TGTGCCAGCAGTTTACAGGGTTACTACGAGCAGTACTTC. Translated, it gives CASSLQGYYEQYF.

Note on this clone: The same CDR3 can be traced to other DNA sequences in this sample. The CDR3 DNA reads TGTGCCAGCAGCTCGACAGTGAACACTGAAGCTTTCTTT. It encodes CASSSTVNTEAFF. The genes are TRBV7-2 and TRBJ1-1, with D tentatively TRBD1 (5 bases). Germline loops: CDR1 SGHTA, CDR2 FQGNSA. The CDR3 spans 13 residues. Trimming stripped 4 bases from V and 0 bases from J, with 6 bases between.

The chain links TRBV18 to TRBJ2-1; TRBD1 matches at 7 bases. Trimming at V came to 3 bases and at J to 2 bases, leaving 7 bases not matched to a gene. The germline gives CDR1 KGHSH, CDR2 LQKENI. This CDR3 region has 16 residues. CDR3 residues: CASSPATGPTYNEQFF. For the CDR3, the DNA is TGTGCCAGCTCACCGGCGACAGGGCCCACCTACAATGAGCAGTTCTTC.